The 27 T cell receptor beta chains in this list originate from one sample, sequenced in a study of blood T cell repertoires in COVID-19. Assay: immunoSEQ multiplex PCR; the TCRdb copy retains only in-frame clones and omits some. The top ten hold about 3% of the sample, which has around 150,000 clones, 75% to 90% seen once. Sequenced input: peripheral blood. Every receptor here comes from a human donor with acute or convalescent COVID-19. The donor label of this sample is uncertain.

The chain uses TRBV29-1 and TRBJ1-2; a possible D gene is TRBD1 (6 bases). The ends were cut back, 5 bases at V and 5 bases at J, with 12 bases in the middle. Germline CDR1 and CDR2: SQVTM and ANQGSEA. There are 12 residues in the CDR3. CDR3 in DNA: TGCAGCGTTCCCAGGGGATTATATGGCTACACCTTC. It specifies CSVPRGLYGYTF.

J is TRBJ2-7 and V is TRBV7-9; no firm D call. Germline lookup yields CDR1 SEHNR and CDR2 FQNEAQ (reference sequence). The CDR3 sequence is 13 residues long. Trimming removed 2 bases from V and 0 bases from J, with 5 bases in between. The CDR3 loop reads CASSLQDSYEQYF. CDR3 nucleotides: TGTGCCAGCAGCTTACAGGACTCCTACGAGCAGTACTTC.

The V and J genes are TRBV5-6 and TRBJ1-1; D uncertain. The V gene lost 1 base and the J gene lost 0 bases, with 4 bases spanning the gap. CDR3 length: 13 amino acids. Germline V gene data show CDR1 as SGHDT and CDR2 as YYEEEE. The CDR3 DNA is TGTGCCAGCAGCTTGTCAGTGAACACTGAAGCTTTCTTT. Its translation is CASSLSVNTEAFF.

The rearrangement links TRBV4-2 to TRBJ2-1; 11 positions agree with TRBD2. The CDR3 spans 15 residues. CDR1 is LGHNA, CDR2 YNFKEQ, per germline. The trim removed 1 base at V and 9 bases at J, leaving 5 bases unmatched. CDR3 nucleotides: TGTGCCAGCAGCCAAGGACTAGCGGGGAGTGGTGAGCAGTTCTTC. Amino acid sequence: CASSQGLAGSGEQFF.

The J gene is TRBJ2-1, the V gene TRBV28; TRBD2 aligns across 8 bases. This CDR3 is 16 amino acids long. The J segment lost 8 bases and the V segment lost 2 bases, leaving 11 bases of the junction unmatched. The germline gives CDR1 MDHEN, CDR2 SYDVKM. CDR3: CASSLLYSVGGDEQFF. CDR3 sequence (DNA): TGTGCCAGCAGTTTACTCTACTCAGTCGGGGGGGATGAGCAGTTCTTC.

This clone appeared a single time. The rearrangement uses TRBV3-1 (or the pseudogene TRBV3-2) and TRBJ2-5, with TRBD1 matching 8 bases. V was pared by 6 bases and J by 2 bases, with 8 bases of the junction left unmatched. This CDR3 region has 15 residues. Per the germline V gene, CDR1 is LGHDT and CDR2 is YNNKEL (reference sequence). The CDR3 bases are TGTGCCAGCAGTCCACCACGGACAGGGCAAGAGACCCAGTACTTC. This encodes CASSPPRTGQETQYF.

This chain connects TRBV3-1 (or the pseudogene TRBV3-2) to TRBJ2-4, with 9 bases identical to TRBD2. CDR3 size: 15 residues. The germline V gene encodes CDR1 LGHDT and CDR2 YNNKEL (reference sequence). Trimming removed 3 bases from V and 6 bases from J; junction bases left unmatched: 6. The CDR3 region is CASSHKVLAGNIQYF. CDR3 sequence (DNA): TGTGCCAGCAGCCATAAAGTACTAGCGGGAAACATTCAGTACTTC.

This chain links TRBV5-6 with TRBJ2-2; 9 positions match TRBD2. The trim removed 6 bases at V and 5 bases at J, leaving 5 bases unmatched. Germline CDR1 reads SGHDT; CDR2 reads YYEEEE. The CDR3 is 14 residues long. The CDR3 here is CASIGAGGTGELFF. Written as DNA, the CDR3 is TGTGCCAGCATAGGAGCGGGGGGTACCGGGGAGCTGTTTTTT. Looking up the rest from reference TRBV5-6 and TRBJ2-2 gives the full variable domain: DAGVTQSPTHLIKTRGQQVTLRCSPKSGHDTVSWYQQALGQGPQFIFQYYEEEERQRGNFPDRFSGHQFPNYSSELNVNALLLGDSALYLCASIGAGGTGELFFGEGSRLTVL.

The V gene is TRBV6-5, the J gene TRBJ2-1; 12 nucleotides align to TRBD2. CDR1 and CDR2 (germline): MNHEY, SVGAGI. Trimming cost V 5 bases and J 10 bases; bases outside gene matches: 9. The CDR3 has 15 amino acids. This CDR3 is CASSNPGLAGWEQFF. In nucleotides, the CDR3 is TGTGCCAGCAGTAACCCGGGACTAGCGGGCTGGGAGCAGTTCTTC.

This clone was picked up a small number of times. CDR3 nucleotides: TGTGCCAGCAGCCACTACGGGACAGATACGCAGTATTTT. This gives the protein CASSHYGTDTQYF. The chain links TRBV7-2 to TRBJ2-3, with unresolved D. This CDR3 comprises 13 residues. Trimming pared 5 bases from V and 3 bases from J, leaving 9 bases between. CDR1 and CDR2 from the germline V gene are SGHTA and FQGNSA.

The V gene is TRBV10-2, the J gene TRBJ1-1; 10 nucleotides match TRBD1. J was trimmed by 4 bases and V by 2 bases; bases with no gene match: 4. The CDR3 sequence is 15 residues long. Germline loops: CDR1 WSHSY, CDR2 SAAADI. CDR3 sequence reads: CASSETGQGGTEAFF. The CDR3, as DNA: TGCGCCAGCAGTGAGACAGGACAGGGGGGCACTGAAGCTTTCTTT.

The CDR3 here is CASSPTTGGNSPLHF. CDR3 nucleotides: TGTGCCAGCAGCCCCACGACAGGGGGAAATTCACCCCTCCACTTT. The V gene is TRBV3-1 (or the pseudogene TRBV3-2), the J gene TRBJ1-6; 9 bases are shared with TRBD1. CDR1 and CDR2 (germline): LGHDT, YNNKEL (reference sequence). The CDR3 has 15 amino acids. V dropped 4 bases and J dropped 7; count of bases not matched to a gene: 5.

The CDR3 bases are TGTGCCACGTCGGAGGGACAGGGATTTCGCTATGGCTACACCTTC. It translates to CATSEGQGFRYGYTF. The chain joins TRBV24-1 to TRBJ1-2; 9 bases match TRBD1. Germline CDR1 and CDR2: KGHDR and SFDVKD. The CDR3 is 15 residues long. The ends lost 10 bases at V and 4 bases at J; junction bases unmatched: 12.

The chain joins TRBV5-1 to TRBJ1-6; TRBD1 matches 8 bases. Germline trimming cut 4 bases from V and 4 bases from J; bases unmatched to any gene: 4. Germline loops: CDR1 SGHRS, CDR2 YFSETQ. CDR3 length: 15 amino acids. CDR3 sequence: CASSGGQGYNSPLHF. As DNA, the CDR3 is TGCGCCAGCAGCGGCGGACAGGGTTATAATTCACCCCTCCACTTT.

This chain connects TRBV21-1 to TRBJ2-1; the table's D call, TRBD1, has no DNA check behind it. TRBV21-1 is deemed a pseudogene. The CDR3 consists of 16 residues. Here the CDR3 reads CASSPGQLSSYNEQFF. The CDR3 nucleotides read TGTGCCAGCAGCCCGGGACAGCTGAGCTCCTACAATGAGCAGTTCTTC.

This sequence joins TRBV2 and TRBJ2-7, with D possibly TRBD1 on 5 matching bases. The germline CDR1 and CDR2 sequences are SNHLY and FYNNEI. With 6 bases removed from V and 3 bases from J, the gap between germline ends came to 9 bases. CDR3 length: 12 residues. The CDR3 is CASRAQGYEQYF. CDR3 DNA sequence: TGTGCCAGCAGAGCCCAGGGCTACGAGCAGTACTTC.

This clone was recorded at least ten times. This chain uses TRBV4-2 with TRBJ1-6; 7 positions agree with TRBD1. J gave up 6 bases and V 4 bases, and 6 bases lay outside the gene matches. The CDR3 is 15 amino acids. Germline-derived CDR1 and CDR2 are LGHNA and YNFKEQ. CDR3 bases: TGTGCCAGCAGCCGAGGGGACAGCCCTAATTCACCCCTCCACTTT. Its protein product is CASSRGDSPNSPLHF.

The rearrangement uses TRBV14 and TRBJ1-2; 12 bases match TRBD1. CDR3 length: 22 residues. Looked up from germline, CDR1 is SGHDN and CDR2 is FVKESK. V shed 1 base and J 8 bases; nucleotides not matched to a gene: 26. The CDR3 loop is CASSQGALRRDRGRDSFRGYTF. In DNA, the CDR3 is TGTGCCAGCAGCCAAGGTGCCCTTAGGAGGGACAGGGGGCGCGATAGTTTTCGAGGCTACACCTTC.

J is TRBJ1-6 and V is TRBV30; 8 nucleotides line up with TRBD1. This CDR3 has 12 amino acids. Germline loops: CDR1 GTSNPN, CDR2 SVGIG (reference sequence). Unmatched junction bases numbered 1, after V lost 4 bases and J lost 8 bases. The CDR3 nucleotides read TGTGCCTGGACAGGGGGCTATTCACCCCTCCACTTT. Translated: CAWTGGYSPLHF. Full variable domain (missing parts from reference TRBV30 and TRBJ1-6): SQTIHQWPATLVQPVGSPLSLECTVEGTSNPNLYWYRQAAGRGLQLLFYSVGIGQISSEVPQNLSASRPQDRQFILSSKKLLLSDSGFYLCAWTGGYSPLHFGNGTRLTVT.

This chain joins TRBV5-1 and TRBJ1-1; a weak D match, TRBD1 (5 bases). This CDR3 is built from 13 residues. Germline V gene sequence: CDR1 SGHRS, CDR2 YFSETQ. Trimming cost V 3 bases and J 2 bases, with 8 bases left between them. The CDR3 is CASSSTANTEAFF. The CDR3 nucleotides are TGCGCCAGCAGCTCGACAGCTAACACTGAAGCTTTCTTT.

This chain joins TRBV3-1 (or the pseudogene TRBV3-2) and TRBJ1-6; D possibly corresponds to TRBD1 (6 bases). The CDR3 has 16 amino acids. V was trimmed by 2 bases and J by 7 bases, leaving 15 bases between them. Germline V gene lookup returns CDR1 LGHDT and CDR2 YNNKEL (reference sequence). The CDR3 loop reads CASSQKGQGRNSPLHF. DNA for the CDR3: TGTGCCAGCAGCCAAAAAGGCCAGGGGAGAAATTCACCCCTCCACTTT.

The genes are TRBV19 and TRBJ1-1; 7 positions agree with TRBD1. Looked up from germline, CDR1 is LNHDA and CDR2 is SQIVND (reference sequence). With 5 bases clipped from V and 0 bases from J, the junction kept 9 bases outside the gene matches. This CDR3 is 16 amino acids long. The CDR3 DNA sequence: TGTGCCAGTAGTGTAGGGACAGCGCCGATGAACACTGAAGCTTTCTTT. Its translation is CASSVGTAPMNTEAFF.

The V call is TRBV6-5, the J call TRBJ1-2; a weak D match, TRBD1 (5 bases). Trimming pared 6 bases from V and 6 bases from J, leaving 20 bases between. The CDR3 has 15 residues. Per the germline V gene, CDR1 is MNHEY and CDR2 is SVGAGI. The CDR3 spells CASSYGALSSDGYTF. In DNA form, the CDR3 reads TGTGCCAGCAGCTACGGGGCCCTCTCATCGGATGGCTACACCTTC.

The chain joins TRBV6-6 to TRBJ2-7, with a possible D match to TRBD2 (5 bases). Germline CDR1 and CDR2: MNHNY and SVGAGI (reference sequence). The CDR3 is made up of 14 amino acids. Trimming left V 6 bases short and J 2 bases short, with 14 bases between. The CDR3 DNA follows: TGTGCCAGCAGCCCGGACTTACCTCCCTACGAGCAGTACTTC. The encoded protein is CASSPDLPPYEQYF.

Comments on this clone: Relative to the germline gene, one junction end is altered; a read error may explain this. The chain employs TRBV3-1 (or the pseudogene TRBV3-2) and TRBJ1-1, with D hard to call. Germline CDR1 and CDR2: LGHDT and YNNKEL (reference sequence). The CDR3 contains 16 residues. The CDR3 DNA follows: TGTGCCAGCAGCCCCCTAATGACAAGTATGAAAACTGAAGCTTTCTTT. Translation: CASSPLMTSMKTEAFF.

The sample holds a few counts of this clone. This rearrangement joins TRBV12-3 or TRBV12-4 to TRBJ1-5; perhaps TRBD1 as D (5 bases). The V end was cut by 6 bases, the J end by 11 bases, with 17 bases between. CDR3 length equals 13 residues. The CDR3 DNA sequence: TGTGCCAGCAGGCGGACCCCTGCGACAGCCCAGCATTTT. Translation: CASRRTPATAQHF.

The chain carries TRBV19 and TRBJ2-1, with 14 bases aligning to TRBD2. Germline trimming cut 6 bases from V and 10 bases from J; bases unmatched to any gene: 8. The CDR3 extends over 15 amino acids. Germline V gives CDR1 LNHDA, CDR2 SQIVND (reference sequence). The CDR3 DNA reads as TGTGCCAGTAGCGGGACTAGCGGGGGATCGAAGGAGCAGTTCTTC. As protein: CASSGTSGGSKEQFF. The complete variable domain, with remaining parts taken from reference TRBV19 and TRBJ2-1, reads DGGITQSPKYLFRKEGQNVTLSCEQNLNHDAMYWYRQDPGQGLRLIYYSQIVNDFQKGDIAEGYSVSREKKESFPLTVTSAQKNPTAFYLCASSGTSGGSKEQFFGPGTRLTVL.